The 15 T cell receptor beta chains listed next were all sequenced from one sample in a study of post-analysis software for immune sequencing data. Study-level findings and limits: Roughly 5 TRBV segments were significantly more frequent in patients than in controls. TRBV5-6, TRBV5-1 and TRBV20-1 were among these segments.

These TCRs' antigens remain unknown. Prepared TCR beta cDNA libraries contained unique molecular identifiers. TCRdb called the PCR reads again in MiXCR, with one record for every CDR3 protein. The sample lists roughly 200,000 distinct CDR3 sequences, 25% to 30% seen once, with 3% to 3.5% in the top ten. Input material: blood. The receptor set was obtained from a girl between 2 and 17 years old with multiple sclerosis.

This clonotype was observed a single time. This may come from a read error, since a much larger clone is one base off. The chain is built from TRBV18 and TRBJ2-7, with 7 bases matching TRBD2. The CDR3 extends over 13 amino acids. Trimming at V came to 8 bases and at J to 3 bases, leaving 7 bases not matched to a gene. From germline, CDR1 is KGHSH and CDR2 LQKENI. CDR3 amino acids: CASEGGTNYEQYF. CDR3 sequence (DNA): TGTGCCAGCGAGGGAGGGACCAACTACGAGCAGTACTTC.

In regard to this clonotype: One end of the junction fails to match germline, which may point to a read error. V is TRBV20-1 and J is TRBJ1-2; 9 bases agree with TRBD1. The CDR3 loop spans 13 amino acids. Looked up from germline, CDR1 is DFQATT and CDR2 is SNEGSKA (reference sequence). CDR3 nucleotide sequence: TGCAGTTCCGAAGAGACAGGGGGAAGCGGCTACATCTTC. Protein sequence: CSSEETGGSGYIF.

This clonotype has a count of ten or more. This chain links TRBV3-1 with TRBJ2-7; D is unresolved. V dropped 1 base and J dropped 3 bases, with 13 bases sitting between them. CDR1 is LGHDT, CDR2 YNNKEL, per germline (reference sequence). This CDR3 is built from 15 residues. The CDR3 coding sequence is TGTGCCAGCAGCCAAGTATCGTCGGGTCACTACGAGCAGTACTTC. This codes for CASSQVSSGHYEQYF.

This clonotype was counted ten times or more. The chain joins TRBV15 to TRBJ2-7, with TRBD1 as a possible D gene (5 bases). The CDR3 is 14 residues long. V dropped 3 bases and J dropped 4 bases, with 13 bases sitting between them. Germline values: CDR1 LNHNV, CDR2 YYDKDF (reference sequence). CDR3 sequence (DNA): TGTGCCACCAGCAGGGGAATACAGGAATACGAGCAGTACTTC. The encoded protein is CATSRGIQEYEQYF.

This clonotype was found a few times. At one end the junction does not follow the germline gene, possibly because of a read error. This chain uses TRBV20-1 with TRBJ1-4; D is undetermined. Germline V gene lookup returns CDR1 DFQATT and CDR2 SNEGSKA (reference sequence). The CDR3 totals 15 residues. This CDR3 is CSARSARASNEKLFF. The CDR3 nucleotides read TGCAGTGCTAGGTCTGCGAGGGCTTCTAACGAAAAACTGTTTTTT.

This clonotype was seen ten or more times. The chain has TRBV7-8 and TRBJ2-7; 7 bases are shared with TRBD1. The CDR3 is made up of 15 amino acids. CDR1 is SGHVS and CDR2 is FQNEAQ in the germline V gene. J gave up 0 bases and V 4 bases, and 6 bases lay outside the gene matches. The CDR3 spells CASSSGQDFSYEQYF. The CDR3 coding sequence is TGTGCCAGCAGCTCCGGACAGGACTTCTCCTACGAGCAGTACTTC.

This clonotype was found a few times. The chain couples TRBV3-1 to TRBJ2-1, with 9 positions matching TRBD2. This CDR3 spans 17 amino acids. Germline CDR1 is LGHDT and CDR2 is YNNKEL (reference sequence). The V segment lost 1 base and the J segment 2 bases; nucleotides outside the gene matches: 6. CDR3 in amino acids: CASSQGALAGTYNEQFF. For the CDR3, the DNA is TGTGCCAGCAGCCAAGGAGCCCTAGCGGGGACCTACAATGAGCAGTTCTTC.

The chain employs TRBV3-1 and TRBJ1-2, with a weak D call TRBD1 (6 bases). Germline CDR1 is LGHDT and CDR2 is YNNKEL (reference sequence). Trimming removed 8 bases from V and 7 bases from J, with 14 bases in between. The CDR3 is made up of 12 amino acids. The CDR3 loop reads CASSPDSSGYTF. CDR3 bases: TGTGCCAGCTCTCCGGACAGCAGTGGCTACACCTTC. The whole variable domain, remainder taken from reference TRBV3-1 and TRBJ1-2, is DTAVSQTPKYLVTQMGNDKSIKCEQNLGHDTMYWYKQDSKKFLKIMFSYNNKELIINETVPNRFSPKSPDKAHLNLHINSLELGDSAVYFCASSPDSSGYTFGSGTRLTVV.

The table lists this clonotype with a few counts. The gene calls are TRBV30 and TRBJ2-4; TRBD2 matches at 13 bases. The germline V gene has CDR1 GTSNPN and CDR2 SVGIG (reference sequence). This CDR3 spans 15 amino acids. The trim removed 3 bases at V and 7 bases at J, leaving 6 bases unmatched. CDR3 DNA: TGTGCCTGGAGGCCGGGACTAGCGGGATTCAACATTCAGTACTTC. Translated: CAWRPGLAGFNIQYF.

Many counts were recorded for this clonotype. The CDR3 DNA reads TGTGCCAGCAGCCCAGGACAGGTCCACTACAATGAGCAGTTCTTC. This translates into CASSPGQVHYNEQFF. The chain uses TRBV7-3 and TRBJ2-1; 7 nucleotides match TRBD1. V dropped 5 bases and J dropped 3; count of bases not matched to a gene: 7. Germline CDR1 SGHTA, CDR2 FQGTGA. The CDR3 contains 15 residues.

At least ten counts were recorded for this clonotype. CDR3 bases: TGTGCCAGCAGCCTGACTAGAAACATAGGGGGCAATGAGCAGTTCTTC. This encodes CASSLTRNIGGNEQFF. The chain joins TRBV6-1 to TRBJ2-1; D is tentatively TRBD1 or TRBD2 (6 bases each). V was trimmed by 6 bases and J by 6 bases, leaving 21 bases between them. The germline gives CDR1 MNHNS, CDR2 SASEGT. CDR3 size: 16 residues.

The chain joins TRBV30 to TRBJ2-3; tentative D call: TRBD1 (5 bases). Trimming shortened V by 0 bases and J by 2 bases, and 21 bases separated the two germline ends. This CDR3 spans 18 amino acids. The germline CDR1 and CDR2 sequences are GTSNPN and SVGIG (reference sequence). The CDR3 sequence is CAWSVQGRTFFHTDTQYF. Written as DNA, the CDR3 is TGTGCCTGGAGTGTCCAGGGTCGAACATTTTTTCACACAGATACGCAGTATTTT.

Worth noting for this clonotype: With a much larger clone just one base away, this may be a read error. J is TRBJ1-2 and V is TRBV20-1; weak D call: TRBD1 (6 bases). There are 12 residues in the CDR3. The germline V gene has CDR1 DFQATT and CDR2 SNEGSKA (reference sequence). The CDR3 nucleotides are TGCAGTGCAGGGGGATCTAACTATGGCTACATCTTC. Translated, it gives CSAGGSNYGYIF.

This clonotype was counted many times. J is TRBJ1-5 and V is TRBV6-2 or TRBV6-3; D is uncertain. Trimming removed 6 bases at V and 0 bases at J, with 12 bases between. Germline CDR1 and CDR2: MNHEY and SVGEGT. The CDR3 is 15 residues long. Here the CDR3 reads CASSLFDYSNQPQHF. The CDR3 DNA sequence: TGTGCCAGCAGCTTATTCGACTATAGCAATCAGCCCCAGCATTTT.

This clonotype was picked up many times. As DNA, the CDR3 is TGCAGCGTTGAACCGGGTACTGAAGCTTTCTTT. This gives the protein CSVEPGTEAFF. This chain links TRBV29-1 with TRBJ1-1; D unclear. This CDR3 region has 11 residues. V dropped 2 bases and J dropped 5 bases, with 6 bases sitting between them. CDR1 SQVTM and CDR2 ANQGSEA come from the germline V gene. The full variable domain, rest sourced from reference TRBV29-1 and TRBJ1-1, is SAVISQKPSRDICQRGTSLTIQCQVDSQVTMMFWYRQQPGQSLTLIATANQGSEATYESGFVIDKFPISRPNLTFSTLTVSNMSPEDSSIYLCSVEPGTEAFFGQGTRLTVV.